This T cell receptor (beta chain) was sequenced during a study of T cell repertoires in cytomegalovirus infection. Overall study results and limits: What dominated the ex vivo response were HLA-C-restricted CMV-specific TCR beta clonotypes.

TCRdb reanalysed the reads using MiXCR and keeps one entry per CDR3 protein. The top ten hold 48% of the sample, which has about 570,000 distinct CDR3 sequences, around two fifths seen once. This clonotype was detected a few times. Its target is not known. The CDR3 is made up of 15 amino acids. Germline lookup yields CDR1 KGHSH and CDR2 LQKENI. Trimming stripped 3 bases from V and 0 bases from J, with 11 bases between. The receptor's source is a human donor in good health (CMV status not recorded). Some clones in this sample may be carry-over from other donors' samples. V and J are TRBV18 and TRBJ2-5; D possibly corresponds to TRBD1 (5 bases). Specimen: cultured PBMCs, collected from culture after CMV antigen stimulation. The DNA for the CDR3 is TGTGCCAGCTCACCCAAGGGGTCTTACCAAGAGACCCAGTACTTC. Translation gives CASSPKGSYQETQYF.